Listed here are 10 T cell receptor beta chains from one sample, sequenced in a study of T-cell memory formation after mild COVID-19. TCRdb used MiXCR to reprocess the 5' RACE reads, holding one entry per CDR3 protein. The sample has 150,000 to 200,000 distinct CDR3 sequences, around 16% seen once. Material for sequencing was PBMCs or a T cell subset sorted from them (not recorded which). The receptors stem from an adult woman who had mild COVID-19 (a few samples of this study predate the infection). Cell type and time point are not known.

On this clonotype itself: An end of the junction differs from the germline gene, which may be a read error. The chain carries TRBV7-7 and TRBJ2-1, with 8 bases matching TRBD1. The CDR3 runs to 13 residues. CDR1 is SSHAT and CDR2 is FNYEAQ in the germline V gene (reference sequence). CDR3 sequence (DNA): TGTGCTAGCAGCTTAGCGGACAGGGATGAGCAGTTCTTC. This encodes CASSLADRDEQFF.

This clonotype turned up a few times. This chain connects TRBV4-3 to TRBJ2-3; TRBD2 matches 12 bases. This CDR3 has 19 residues. Trimming cost V 1 base and J 0 bases; bases outside gene matches: 8. Per germline, CDR1 LGHNA and CDR2 YSLEER. CDR3 bases: TGCGCCAGCAGCCAAGGCGGACTAGCGGGACGGGGGAGCACAGATACGCAGTATTTT. Translating gives CASSQGGLAGRGSTDTQYF.

This clonotype appeared a single time. The chain uses TRBV2 and TRBJ1-5; 10 nucleotides line up with TRBD1. This CDR3 region has 13 residues. The V segment lost 8 bases and the J segment 2 bases; nucleotides outside the gene matches: 0. Germline lookup yields CDR1 SNHLY and CDR2 FYNNEI. The CDR3 DNA sequence: TGTGCCAGCGGGACAGGGGGCAATCAGCCCCAGCATTTT. Translating it yields CASGTGGNQPQHF.

This clonotype was counted a few times. V usage is TRBV9 and J usage is TRBJ2-1; 8 bases map to TRBD1. The CDR3 has 15 amino acids. Germline trimming cut 2 bases from V and 3 bases from J; bases unmatched to any gene: 4. The germline V gene encodes CDR1 SGDLS and CDR2 YYNGEE. The CDR3 region is CASSVGQGNYNEQFF. In nucleotides, the CDR3 is TGTGCCAGCAGCGTCGGACAGGGTAACTACAATGAGCAGTTCTTC.

This clonotype was counted many times. The CDR3 spells CASSPPGQGSEQYF. In nucleotides, the CDR3 is TGTGCCAGCTCACCCCCCGGACAGGGTAGCGAGCAGTACTTC. The V gene is TRBV18, the J gene TRBJ2-7; TRBD1 matches 8 bases. The CDR3 spans 14 residues. J was trimmed by 6 bases and V by 3 bases; bases with no gene match: 7. The germline V gene encodes CDR1 KGHSH and CDR2 LQKENI.

Regarding this clonotype: A much larger clone is a single base away; this may be a read error. The genes are TRBV6-6 and TRBJ1-1; tentative D call: TRBD1 (5 bases). V dropped 6 bases and J dropped 1 base, with 9 bases sitting between them. The CDR3 runs to 13 residues. CDR1 MNHNY and CDR2 SVGAGI come from the germline V gene (reference sequence). The CDR3 sequence is CASSIGQNTEAFF. The DNA for the CDR3 is TGTGCCAGCAGCATAGGACAGAACACTGAAGCTTTCTTT.

This chain connects TRBV5-1 to TRBJ2-5, with 9 bases lining up with TRBD1. The CDR3 is made up of 15 amino acids. V shed 4 bases and J 1 base; nucleotides not matched to a gene: 5. The V gene's germline CDR1 is SGHRS and CDR2 YFSETQ. CDR3 residues: CASSRRQGVQETQYF. CDR3 sequence (DNA): TGCGCCAGCAGCAGGAGACAGGGGGTCCAAGAGACCCAGTACTTC.

This chain uses TRBV4-3 with TRBJ2-1; 10 nucleotides agree with TRBD2. The germline V gene encodes CDR1 LGHNA and CDR2 YSLEER. The CDR3 extends over 19 amino acids. V gave up 4 bases and J gave up 0 bases; unmatched junction bases: 12. The CDR3 reads CASSRRGLAEKSSYNEQFF. CDR3 sequence (DNA): TGCGCCAGCAGCCGTCGTGGACTAGCGGAGAAGAGCTCCTACAATGAGCAGTTCTTC.

This chain joins TRBV7-2 and TRBJ2-7, with 9 bases lining up with TRBD2. The CDR3 has 18 residues. Germline CDR1 and CDR2: SGHTA and FQGNSA. The trim removed 0 bases at V and 1 base at J, leaving 10 bases unmatched. CDR3 protein: CASSLALGSGGRSYEQYF. In nucleotides, the CDR3 is TGTGCCAGCAGCTTAGCGCTGGGTAGCGGGGGCCGTTCCTACGAGCAGTACTTC.

This clonotype was found a few times. This chain uses TRBV11-2 with TRBJ2-2; perhaps TRBD1 as D (5 bases). From germline, CDR1 is SGHAT and CDR2 FQNNGV. The CDR3 is 12 amino acids. V lost 8 bases and J lost 6, with 10 bases in between. As DNA, the CDR3 is TGTGCCAGCCCCCAGGGCGCCGGGGAGCTGTTTTTT. Its translation: CASPQGAGELFF.